Below, 9 T cell receptor beta chains from the same sample are listed, as sequenced in a study of blood T cell repertoires in COVID-19. Profiling relied on immunoSEQ multiplex PCR, and the TCRdb table lists in-frame clones only, not all of them. The table lists under 200,000 clones, around 83% of them singletons. The sequenced sample was peripheral blood. The receptors here all came from a man aged 35-49 years with acute or convalescent COVID-19.

The chain carries TRBV4-1 and TRBJ1-4; tentatively, D is TRBD1 (5 bases). In germline, CDR1 is MGHRA, CDR2 YSYEKL. This CDR3 is built from 16 residues. The V and J ends lost 0 bases and 3 bases respectively, with 11 bases between them. The CDR3 nucleotides are TGCGCCAGCAGCCAAGATCGGCAGGGCCCTAATGAAAAACTGTTTTTT. It encodes CASSQDRQGPNEKLFF.

The chain carries TRBV5-4 and TRBJ1-1; no clear D gene. V dropped 1 base and J dropped 1 base, with 5 bases sitting between them. The CDR3 spans 13 residues. Germline lookup yields CDR1 SGHNT and CDR2 YYREEE (reference sequence). CDR3 sequence (DNA): TGTGCCAGCAGCTTGCAACAGAACACTGAAGCTTTCTTT. Its protein is CASSLQQNTEAFF.

This sequence joins TRBV27 and TRBJ2-7, with 7 nucleotides matching TRBD1. Germline trimming cut 2 bases from V and 2 bases from J; bases unmatched to any gene: 3. Germline lookup yields CDR1 MNHEY and CDR2 SMNVEV (reference sequence). This CDR3 spans 14 amino acids. Here the CDR3 reads CASSLRQGAYEQYF. CDR3 DNA sequence: TGTGCCAGCAGTTTAAGGCAGGGGGCCTACGAGCAGTACTTC.

The chain couples TRBV5-6 to TRBJ2-1; the match to TRBD1 covers 7 bases. The CDR3 is 15 residues long. The junction had 6 bases not matched to a gene; V was cut back by 2 bases and J by 4 bases. CDR1 and CDR2 from the germline V gene are SGHDT and YYEEEE. The CDR3 is CASSFDRDYYNEQFF. The CDR3 DNA sequence: TGTGCCAGCAGCTTTGACAGGGATTATTACAATGAGCAGTTCTTC.

The chain recombines TRBV28 with TRBJ1-2, with TRBD1 matching 8 bases. With V trimmed by 5 bases and J by 3 bases, 11 bases remained unmatched. Germline lookup yields CDR1 MDHEN and CDR2 SYDVKM. This CDR3 has 16 amino acids. This CDR3 is CASSPPLGQGDYGYTF. Written as DNA, the CDR3 is TGTGCCAGCAGTCCCCCACTCGGACAGGGAGACTATGGCTACACCTTC.

The V call is TRBV2, the J call TRBJ1-6, with a weak D call TRBD1 (6 bases). The CDR3 is made up of 18 amino acids. CDR1 is SNHLY and CDR2 is FYNNEI in the germline V gene. With 2 bases removed from V and 1 base from J, the gap between germline ends came to 15 bases. CDR3 DNA sequence: TGTGCCAGCAGTGAATCAGGGGAACTGGCGTCCTATAATTCACCCCTCCACTTT. This translates into CASSESGELASYNSPLHF.

The chain links TRBV30 to TRBJ1-1, with unresolved D. The length of the CDR3 is 14 residues. V shed 0 bases and J shed 0 bases, with 8 bases lying between them. CDR1 GTSNPN and CDR2 SVGIG come from the germline V gene (reference sequence). This CDR3 is CAWSVMGLNTEAFF. CDR3 DNA sequence: TGTGCCTGGAGTGTAATGGGCTTGAACACTGAAGCTTTCTTT.

J is TRBJ1-6 and V is TRBV4-2; no clear D. CDR3 length: 19 amino acids. With 0 bases removed from V and 0 bases from J, the gap between germline ends came to 15 bases. Per the germline V gene, CDR1 is LGHNA and CDR2 is YNFKEQ. CDR3 sequence (DNA): TGTGCCAGCAGCCAAGACTCGTGGACTGGGAGCTCCTATAATTCACCCCTCCACTTT. Its translation is CASSQDSWTGSSYNSPLHF.

The chain employs TRBV10-3 and TRBJ1-3; D gene ambiguous. Germline V gene data show CDR1 as ENHRY and CDR2 as SYGVKD. The CDR3 has 15 residues. Trimming shortened V by 8 bases and J by 1 base, and 15 bases separated the two germline ends. The CDR3 here is CAIARGGESGNTIYF. The CDR3 DNA is TGTGCCATCGCCCGGGGAGGTGAATCTGGAAACACCATATATTTT.